This entry features one TCR beta chain sequence. The data are from a study of blood T cell repertoires in COVID-19. This table comes from immunoSEQ multiplex PCR, and its TCRdb copy is limited to in-frame clones, with some not included. Of a few hundred thousand clones in the sample, 85% were seen once. The germline V and J ends were trimmed by 0 bases and 7 bases, with 8 bases remaining between them. The V gene's germline CDR1 is SGHKS and CDR2 YYEKEE (reference sequence). This CDR3 has 13 residues. The sequence derives from a man aged 35 to 55 who had recovered from COVID-19. The specimen was PBMCs or T cells enriched from blood (not recorded which). The rearrangement uses TRBV5-5 and TRBJ1-5, with unresolved D. The CDR3 is CASSLGALQPQHF. The CDR3 nucleotides read TGTGCCAGCAGCTTGGGCGCTCTGCAGCCCCAGCATTTT.